This TCR beta chain was documented in a study of tissue T cells after allogeneic stem cell transplantation. Study-wide points: Tissue-detected TCR repertoire was only partly captured by blood and spleen T cells. The study did not identify alloreactive or antigen-specific tissue TCRs, and some clones might be persisting host cells. Within patients, tissue anatomy strongly shaped TCR repertoire composition.

Data came from immunoSEQ multiplex PCR; TCRdb stores just in-frame clones and leaves some out. The profile covers 9,500 to 15,000 clones, with about 73% appearing a single time and approximately 15% taken by the ten largest. Comparators were a few non-transplant cancer patients without known GI disease. Germline CDR1 SGHRS, CDR2 YFSETQ. The CDR3 runs to 14 residues. Trimming took off 5 bases at V and 11 bases at J, with 22 bases between the two ends. This clone occurred a few times. Its antigen is unidentified. The sequence was obtained from a woman aged 18-50 years with breast cancer. The sequences come from tissue from the right colon, collected at autopsy. The chain combines TRBV5-1 with TRBJ1-1; possibly TRBD1 for D (6 bases). CDR3 nucleotides: TGCGCCAGCAGTCCGGGACACCTACTTGAGGGGGCTTTCTTT. Encoded protein: CASSPGHLLEGAFF.